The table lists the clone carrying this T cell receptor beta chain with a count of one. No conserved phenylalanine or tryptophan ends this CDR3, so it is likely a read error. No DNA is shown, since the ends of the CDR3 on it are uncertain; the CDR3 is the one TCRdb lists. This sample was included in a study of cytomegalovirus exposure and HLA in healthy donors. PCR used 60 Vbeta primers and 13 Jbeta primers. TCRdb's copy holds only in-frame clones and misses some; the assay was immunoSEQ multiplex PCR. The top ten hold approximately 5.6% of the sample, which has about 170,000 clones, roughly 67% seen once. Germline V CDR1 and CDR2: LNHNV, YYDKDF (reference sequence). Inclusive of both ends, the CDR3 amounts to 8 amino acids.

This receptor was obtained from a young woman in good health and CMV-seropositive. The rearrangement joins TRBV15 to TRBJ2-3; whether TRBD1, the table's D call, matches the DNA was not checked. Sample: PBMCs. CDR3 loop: CATPRTGV.